This TCR beta chain was retrieved from a study of OX40 agonist ivuxolimab in advanced cancers. Study context: There were three patients with partial responses, one having hepatocellular carcinoma and two cutaneous melanoma. General study results and limits: Among some nonresponders, normalized T-cell clonal expansion was also low.

A note on this clone: Its antigen is undetermined.

CDR3 length equals 15 residues. V was trimmed by 0 bases and J by 2 bases, leaving 7 bases between them. Germline assignment: CDR1 ENHRY and CDR2 SYGVKD. TCRdb keeps only in-frame clones here, not all; method: immunoSEQ multiplex PCR. This table holds just over 50,000 clones, about four fifths found once. This TCR was recovered from an adult with an advanced solid tumor such as melanoma, head and neck, liver or kidney cancer. The sequencing used CD4+ or CD8+ T cells sorted from blood, collected in a trial of the OX40 agonist ivuxolimab. The rearrangement links TRBV10-3 to TRBJ2-2; the D gene is possibly TRBD2 (6 bases). CDR3 sequence reads: CAISESGGNTGELFF. The CDR3 coding sequence is TGTGCCATCAGTGAGTCCGGGGGAAACACCGGGGAGCTGTTTTTT.